The entry that follows covers one T cell receptor beta chain sequence. What it recognizes is unknown. The germline gives CDR1 SNHLY, CDR2 FYNNEI. V trimming: 6 bases; J trimming: 5 bases; junction bases outside the gene matches: 2. This CDR3 spans 14 amino acids. CD45RO-negative, CCR7-positively selected cells formed the naive CD8 fraction, excluding terminally differentiated effector memory CD45RA+ cells. This sample was taken from a study of shared clonotypes between healthy human individuals. Points from the study as a whole: Clonotype sharing across four donors was observed for around 5% of naive CD4 clonotypes. The study generally estimated greater richness for naive than memory subsets.

The material for each subset, its genomic DNA, was split evenly across several immunoSEQ plates. Produced via immunoSEQ multiplex PCR; TCRdb's table is partial and in-frame only. The top ten clones hold about 0.25% of a sample with fewer than 850,000 clones, around 96% of them seen once. Sequenced input: naive CD8+ T cells sorted from blood. The V and J genes are TRBV2 and TRBJ2-1, with TRBD2 matching over 12 bases. The sequence derives from a man aged 25 to 40 in good health. The CDR3, as DNA: TGTGCCAGCAGACTAGCGGGAGGAAACAATGAGCAGTTCTTC. It is translated as CASRLAGGNNEQFF.